Below, one T cell receptor (beta chain) is given with its context. This entry is derived from a study of technical replicates of blood from a few donors. Assay: immunoSEQ multiplex PCR; the TCRdb copy retains only in-frame clones and omits some. The sample holds tens of thousands of clones; over 85% are singletons and the top ten take approximately 0.39%. The germline V gene has CDR1 SNHLY and CDR2 FYNNEI. CDR3 length: 16 residues. The V end was cut by 2 bases, the J end by 0 bases, with 13 bases between. The material sequenced was T cells isolated from PBMCs. This sequence originates from a human donor in good health. The V and J genes are TRBV2 and TRBJ2-5; the D gene is possibly TRBD1 (5 bases). The CDR3 loop is CASSETAGFNQETQYF. In DNA, the CDR3 is TGTGCCAGCAGTGAAACGGCAGGGTTTAACCAAGAGACCCAGTACTTC.